The clone carrying this T cell receptor beta chain was found a few times. As yet, its antigen is unknown. Every bit of the isolated RNA underwent reverse transcription, so sequencing read expressed TCRB transcripts. Profiling relied on immunoSEQ multiplex PCR, and the TCRdb table lists in-frame clones only, not all of them. The sample records under 300,000 clones, roughly 11% being singletons. The sample belongs to a study of beta chain features in type 1 diabetes. The study's findings and limits: TCRB CDR3s were moderately but significantly shorter in Type 1 diabetes patients in all four CD4+ subsets.

There are 18 residues in the CDR3. V shed 6 bases, J shed 10 bases, and the junction held 22 bases outside the gene matches. The germline V gene encodes CDR1 MNHEY and CDR2 SMNVEV (reference sequence). The sequence came from a man younger than 40 with type 1 diabetes. V usage is TRBV27 and J usage is TRBJ2-4; 9 bases fit TRBD2. Sample: naive CD4+ T cells from blood. CDR3 sequence: CASSPLQPRGGGAWIQYF. CDR3 in DNA: TGTGCCAGCAGCCCACTACAACCGAGAGGCGGGGGGGCGTGGATTCAGTACTTC.